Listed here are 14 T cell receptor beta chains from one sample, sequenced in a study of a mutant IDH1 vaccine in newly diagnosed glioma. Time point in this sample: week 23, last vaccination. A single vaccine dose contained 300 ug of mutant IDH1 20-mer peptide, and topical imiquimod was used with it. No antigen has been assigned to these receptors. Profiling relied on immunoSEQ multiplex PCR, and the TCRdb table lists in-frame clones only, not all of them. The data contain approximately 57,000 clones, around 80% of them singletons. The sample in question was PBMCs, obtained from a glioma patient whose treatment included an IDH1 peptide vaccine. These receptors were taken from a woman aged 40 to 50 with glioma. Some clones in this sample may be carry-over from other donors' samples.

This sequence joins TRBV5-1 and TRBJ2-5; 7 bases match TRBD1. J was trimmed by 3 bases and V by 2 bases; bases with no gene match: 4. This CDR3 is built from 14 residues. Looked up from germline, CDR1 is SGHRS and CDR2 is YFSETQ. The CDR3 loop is CASSFTGDEETQYF. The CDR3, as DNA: TGCGCCAGCAGCTTCACAGGGGACGAAGAGACCCAGTACTTC.

The CDR3 here is CASGLVNLNRTGEGMMVNQPQHF. The DNA for the CDR3 is TGTGCTAGTGGTTTGGTAAACTTGAATCGGACAGGGGAGGGGATGATGGTCAATCAGCCCCAGCATTTT. This chain links TRBV12-5 with TRBJ1-5; 9 nucleotides agree with TRBD1. CDR1 is LGHNT, CDR2 FRNRAP, per germline. The V segment lost 0 bases and the J segment 3 bases; nucleotides outside the gene matches: 24. The CDR3 totals 23 residues.

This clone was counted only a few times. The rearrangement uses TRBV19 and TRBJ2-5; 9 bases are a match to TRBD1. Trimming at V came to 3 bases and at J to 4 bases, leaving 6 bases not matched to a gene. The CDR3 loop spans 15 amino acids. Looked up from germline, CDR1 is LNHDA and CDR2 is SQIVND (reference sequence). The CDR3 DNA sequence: TGTGCCAGTAGTATCCGGGACAGGGCTAGAGAGACCCAGTACTTC. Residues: CASSIRDRARETQYF. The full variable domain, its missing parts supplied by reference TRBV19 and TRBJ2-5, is DGGITQSPKYLFRKEGQNVTLSCEQNLNHDAMYWYRQDPGQGLRLIYYSQIVNDFQKGDIAEGYSVSREKKESFPLTVTSAQKNPTAFYLCASSIRDRARETQYFGPGTRLLVL.

The CDR3 protein is CASSRQGARETQYF. The CDR3 coding sequence is TGTGCCAGCAGCCGGCAGGGGGCGCGGGAGACCCAGTACTTC. This chain joins TRBV7-6 and TRBJ2-5; 8 bases map to TRBD1. V was clipped by 5 bases and J by 5 bases; unmatched bases: 7. CDR1 is SGHVS, CDR2 FNYEAQ, per germline. This CDR3 has 14 amino acids.

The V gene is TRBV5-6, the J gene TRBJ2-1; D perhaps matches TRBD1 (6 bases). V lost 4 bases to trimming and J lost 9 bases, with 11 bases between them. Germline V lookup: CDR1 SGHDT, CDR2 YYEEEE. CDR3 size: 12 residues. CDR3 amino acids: CASSPGALEQFF. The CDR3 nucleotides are TGTGCCAGCAGCCCAGGGGCGCTTGAGCAGTTCTTC.

The CDR3 nucleotides read TGTGCCAGCAGTAGGACGGTTGCAACTAATGAAAAACTGTTTTTT. Protein: CASSRTVATNEKLFF. The genes are TRBV25-1 and TRBJ1-4; D not certain. The germline gives CDR1 MGHDK, CDR2 SYGVNS. The CDR3 extends over 15 amino acids. V shed 5 bases and J shed 0 bases, with 10 bases lying between them.

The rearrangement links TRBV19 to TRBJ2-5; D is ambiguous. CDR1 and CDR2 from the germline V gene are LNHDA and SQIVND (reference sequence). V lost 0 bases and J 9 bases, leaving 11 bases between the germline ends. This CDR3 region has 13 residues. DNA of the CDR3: TGTGCCAGTAGTATAGATTTGGAAGGACCCCAGTACTTC. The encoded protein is CASSIDLEGPQYF.

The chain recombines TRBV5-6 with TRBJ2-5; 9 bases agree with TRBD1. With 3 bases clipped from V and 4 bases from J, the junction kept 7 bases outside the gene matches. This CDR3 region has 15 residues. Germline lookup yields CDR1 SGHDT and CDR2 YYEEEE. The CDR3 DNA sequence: TGTGCCAGCAGCTCCAACGGACAGGGGACAGAGACCCAGTACTTC. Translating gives CASSSNGQGTETQYF.

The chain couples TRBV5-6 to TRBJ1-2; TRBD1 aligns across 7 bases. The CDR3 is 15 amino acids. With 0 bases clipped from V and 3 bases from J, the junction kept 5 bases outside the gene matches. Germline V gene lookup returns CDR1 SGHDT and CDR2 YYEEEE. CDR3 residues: CASSLGQGYHYGYTF. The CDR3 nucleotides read TGTGCCAGCAGCTTGGGACAGGGCTATCACTATGGCTACACCTTC.

The CDR3 protein is CAWSRDYQSTDTQYF. Here the CDR3 DNA reads TGTGCCTGGAGTCGGGACTACCAAAGCACAGATACGCAGTATTTT. The genes are TRBV30 and TRBJ2-3, with 7 bases identical to TRBD2. The CDR3 length is 15 residues. Germline V lookup: CDR1 GTSNPN, CDR2 SVGIG (reference sequence). The V gene end was trimmed by 2 bases and the J gene end by 0 bases; junction bases not matched to a gene: 5.

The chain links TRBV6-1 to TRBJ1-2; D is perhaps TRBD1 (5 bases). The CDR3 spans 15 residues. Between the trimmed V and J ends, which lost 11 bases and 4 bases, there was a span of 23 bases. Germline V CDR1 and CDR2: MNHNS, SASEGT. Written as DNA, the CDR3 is TGTGCCGCTGGCGGGGGACTTACCCAGAGCTATGGCTACACCTTC. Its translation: CAAGGGLTQSYGYTF.

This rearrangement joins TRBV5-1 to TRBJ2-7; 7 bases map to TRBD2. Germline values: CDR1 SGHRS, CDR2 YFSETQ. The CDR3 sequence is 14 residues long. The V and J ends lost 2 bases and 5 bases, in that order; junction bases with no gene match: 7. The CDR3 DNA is TGCGCCAGCAGCTTTAGCGGGTGGACCCACGAGCAGTACTTC. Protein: CASSFSGWTHEQYF.

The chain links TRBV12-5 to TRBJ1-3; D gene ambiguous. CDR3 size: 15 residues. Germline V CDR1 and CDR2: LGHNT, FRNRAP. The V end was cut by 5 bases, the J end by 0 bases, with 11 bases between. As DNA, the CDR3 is TGTGCTAGTGGTGTGACGGGAAGCTCTGGAAACACCATATATTTT. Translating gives CASGVTGSSGNTIYF.

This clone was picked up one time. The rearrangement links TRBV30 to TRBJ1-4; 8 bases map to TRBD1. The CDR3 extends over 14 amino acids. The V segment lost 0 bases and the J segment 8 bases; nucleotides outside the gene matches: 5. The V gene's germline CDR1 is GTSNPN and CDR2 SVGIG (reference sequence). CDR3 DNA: TGTGCCTGGAGTGTTGTACAGGGGGTAGAAAAACTGTTTTTT. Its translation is CAWSVVQGVEKLFF.